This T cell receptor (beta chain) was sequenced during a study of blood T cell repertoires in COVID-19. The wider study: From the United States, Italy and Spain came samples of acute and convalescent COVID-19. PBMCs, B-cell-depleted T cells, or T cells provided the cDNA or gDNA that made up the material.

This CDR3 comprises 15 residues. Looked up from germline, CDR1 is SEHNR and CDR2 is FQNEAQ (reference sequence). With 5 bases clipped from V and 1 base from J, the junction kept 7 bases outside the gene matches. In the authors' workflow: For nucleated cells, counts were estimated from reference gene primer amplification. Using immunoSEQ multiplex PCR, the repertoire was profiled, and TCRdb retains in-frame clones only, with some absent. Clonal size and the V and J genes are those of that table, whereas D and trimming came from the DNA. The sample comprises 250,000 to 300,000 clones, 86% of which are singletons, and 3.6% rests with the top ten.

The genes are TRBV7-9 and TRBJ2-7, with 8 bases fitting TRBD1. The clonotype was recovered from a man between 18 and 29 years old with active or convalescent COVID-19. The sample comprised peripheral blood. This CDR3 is CASSDRRDRSYEQYF. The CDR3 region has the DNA TGTGCCAGCAGCGATAGGAGGGACAGGTCCTACGAGCAGTACTTC.